This T cell receptor (beta chain) was obtained from a study of human T cells and chemical hapten exposure. As to time point: pre-sensitization, week 0. The treatment: therapeutic diphenylcyclopropenone sensitization with weekly scalp DPC. Staff drew blood before applying each patch test. Study observations and caveats: Clustering by CDR3 similarity yielded significantly more large clusters from expanded TCRs than controls.

There are many counts of this clonotype. Antigen specificity is unknown. CDR1 is SGHAT, CDR2 FQNNGV, per germline. V lost 1 base to trimming and J lost 9 bases, with 4 bases between them. The CDR3 runs to 11 residues. TCRdb re-called the RACE reads through MiXCR, storing one row per CDR3 protein. The repertoire includes 300,000 to 450,000 distinct CDR3 sequences, approximately 5.1% of them detected once, and just over 2.5% sits in the top ten. Sequences were derived from whole blood, sampled in connection with sensitization to the hapten diphenylcyclopropenone (DPC). The origin of this receptor is a woman in her forties or fifties with alopecia areata. Some clones in this sample may be carry-over from other donors' samples. V usage is TRBV11-2 and J usage is TRBJ2-1; no reliable D call. The CDR3 DNA reads TGTGCCAGCAGCTTAGCACGTGAGCAGTTCTTC. Translation gives CASSLAREQFF.